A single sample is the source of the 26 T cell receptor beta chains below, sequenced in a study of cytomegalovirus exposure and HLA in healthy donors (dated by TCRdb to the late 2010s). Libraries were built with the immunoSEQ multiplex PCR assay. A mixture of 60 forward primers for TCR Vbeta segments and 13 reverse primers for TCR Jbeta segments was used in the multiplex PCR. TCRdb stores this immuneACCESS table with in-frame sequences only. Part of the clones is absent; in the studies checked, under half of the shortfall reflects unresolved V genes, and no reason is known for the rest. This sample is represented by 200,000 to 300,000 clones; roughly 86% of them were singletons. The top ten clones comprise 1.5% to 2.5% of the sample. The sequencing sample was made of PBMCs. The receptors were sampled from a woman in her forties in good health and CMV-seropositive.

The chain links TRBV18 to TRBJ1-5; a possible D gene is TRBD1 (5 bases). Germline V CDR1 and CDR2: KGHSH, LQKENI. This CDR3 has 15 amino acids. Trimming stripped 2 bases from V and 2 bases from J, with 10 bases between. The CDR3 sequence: CASSPGRVGNQPQHF. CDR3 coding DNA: TGTGCCAGCTCACCAGGCAGGGTTGGCAATCAGCCCCAGCATTTT.

The CDR3 DNA is TGTGCCAGCAGTTACGGGGACAGAAACACCATATATTTT. As protein: CASSYGDRNTIYF. The rearrangement joins TRBV6-6 to TRBJ1-3; maybe TRBD1 (6 bases). V lost 2 bases, J lost 5 bases, and 7 bases lay in between. CDR1 is MNHNY and CDR2 is SVGAGI in the germline V gene (reference sequence). There are 13 residues in the CDR3.

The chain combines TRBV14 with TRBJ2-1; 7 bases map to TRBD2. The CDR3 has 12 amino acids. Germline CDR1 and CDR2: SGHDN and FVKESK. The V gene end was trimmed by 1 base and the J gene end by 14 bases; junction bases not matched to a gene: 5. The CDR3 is CASSQAAGREFF. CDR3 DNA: TGTGCCAGCAGCCAAGCAGCGGGAAGGGAGTTCTTC.

This CDR3 is CASSFRVAYEQYF. In DNA, the CDR3 is TGTGCCAGCAGTTTCAGGGTAGCCTACGAGCAGTACTTC. This chain uses TRBV2 with TRBJ2-7, with a weak D call TRBD1 (5 bases). The V and J ends lost 5 bases and 2 bases respectively, with 10 bases between them. The CDR3 loop spans 13 amino acids. Germline lookup yields CDR1 SNHLY and CDR2 FYNNEI.

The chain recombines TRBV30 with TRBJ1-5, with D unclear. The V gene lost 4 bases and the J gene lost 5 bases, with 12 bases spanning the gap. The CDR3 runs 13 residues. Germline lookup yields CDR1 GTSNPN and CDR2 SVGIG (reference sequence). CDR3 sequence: CAWTEAVDQPQHF. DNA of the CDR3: TGTGCCTGGACGGAGGCAGTAGATCAGCCCCAGCATTTT.

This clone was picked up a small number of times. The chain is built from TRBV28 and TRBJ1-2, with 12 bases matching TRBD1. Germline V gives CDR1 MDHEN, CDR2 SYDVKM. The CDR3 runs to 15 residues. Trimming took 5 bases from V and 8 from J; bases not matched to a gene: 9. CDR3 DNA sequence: TGTGCCAGCAGTACCCGGGGACAGGGGGCAGGAGGCTACACCTTC. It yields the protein CASSTRGQGAGGYTF.

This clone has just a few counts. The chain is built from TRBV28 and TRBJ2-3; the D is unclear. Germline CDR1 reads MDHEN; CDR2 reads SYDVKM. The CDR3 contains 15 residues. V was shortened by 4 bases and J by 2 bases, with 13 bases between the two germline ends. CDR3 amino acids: CASSSPGPFTDTQYF. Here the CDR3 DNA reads TGTGCCAGCAGTTCCCCTGGCCCGTTCACAGATACGCAGTATTTT.

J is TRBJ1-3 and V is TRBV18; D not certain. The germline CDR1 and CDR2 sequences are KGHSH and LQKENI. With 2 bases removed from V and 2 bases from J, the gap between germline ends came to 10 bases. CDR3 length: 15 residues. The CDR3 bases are TGTGCCAGCTCACCAGCCGGTAAAACTGGAAACACCATATATTTT. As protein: CASSPAGKTGNTIYF.

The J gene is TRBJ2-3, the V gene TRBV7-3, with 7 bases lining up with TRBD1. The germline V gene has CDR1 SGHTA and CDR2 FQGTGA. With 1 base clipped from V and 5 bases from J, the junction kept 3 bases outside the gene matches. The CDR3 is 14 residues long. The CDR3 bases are TGTGCCAGCAGCTTAAGCCAGGGGGTAGATACGCAGTATTTT. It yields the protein CASSLSQGVDTQYF.

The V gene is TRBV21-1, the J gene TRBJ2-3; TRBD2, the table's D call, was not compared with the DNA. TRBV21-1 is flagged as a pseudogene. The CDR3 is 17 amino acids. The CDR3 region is CASSSLGGETSTDTQYF. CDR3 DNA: TGTGCCAGCAGCTCTCTAGGTGGCGAAACTAGCACAGATACGCAGTATTTT.

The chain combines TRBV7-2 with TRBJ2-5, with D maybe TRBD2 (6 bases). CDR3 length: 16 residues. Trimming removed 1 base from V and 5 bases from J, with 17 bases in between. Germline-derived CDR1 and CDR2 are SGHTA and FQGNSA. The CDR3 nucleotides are TGTGCCAGCAGCTTAGGGCTGGGACTGGGGAGGGAGACCCAGTACTTC. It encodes CASSLGLGLGRETQYF.

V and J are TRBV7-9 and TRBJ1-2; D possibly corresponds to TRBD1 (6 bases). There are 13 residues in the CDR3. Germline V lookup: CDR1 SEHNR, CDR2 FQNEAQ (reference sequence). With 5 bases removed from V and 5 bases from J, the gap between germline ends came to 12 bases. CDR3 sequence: CASSGGQYYGYTF. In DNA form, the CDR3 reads TGTGCCAGCAGCGGGGGACAATATTATGGCTACACCTTC.

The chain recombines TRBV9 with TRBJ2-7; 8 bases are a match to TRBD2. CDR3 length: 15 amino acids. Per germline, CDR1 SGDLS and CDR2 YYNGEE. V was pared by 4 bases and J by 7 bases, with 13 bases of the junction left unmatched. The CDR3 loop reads CASSPQGLASGEQYF. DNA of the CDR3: TGTGCCAGCAGCCCCCAAGGACTAGCTAGCGGGGAGCAGTACTTC.

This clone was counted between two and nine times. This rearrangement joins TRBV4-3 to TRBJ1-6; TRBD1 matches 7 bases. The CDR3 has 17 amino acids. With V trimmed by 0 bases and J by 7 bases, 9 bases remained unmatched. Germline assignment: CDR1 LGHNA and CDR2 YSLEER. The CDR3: CASSQEGGPQSNSPLHF. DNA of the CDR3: TGCGCCAGCAGCCAAGAAGGGGGCCCGCAATCCAATTCACCCCTCCACTTT.

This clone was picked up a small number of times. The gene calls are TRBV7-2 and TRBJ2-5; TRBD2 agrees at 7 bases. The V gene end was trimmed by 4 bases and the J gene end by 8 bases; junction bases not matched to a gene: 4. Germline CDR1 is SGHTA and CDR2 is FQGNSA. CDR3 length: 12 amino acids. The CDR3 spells CASSSSGYTQYF. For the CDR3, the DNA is TGTGCCAGCAGCTCTAGCGGCTATACCCAGTACTTC. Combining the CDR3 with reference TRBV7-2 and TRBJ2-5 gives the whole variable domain GAGVSQSPSNKVTEKGKDVELRCDPISGHTALYWYRQSLGQGLEFLIYFQGNSAPDKSGLPSDRFSAERTGGSVSTLTIQRTQQEDSAVYLCASSSSGYTQYFGPGTRLLVL.

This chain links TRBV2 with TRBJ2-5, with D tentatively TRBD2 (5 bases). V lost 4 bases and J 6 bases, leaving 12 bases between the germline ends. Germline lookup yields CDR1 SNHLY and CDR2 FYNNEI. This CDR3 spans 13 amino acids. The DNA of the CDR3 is TGTGCCAGCAGTGTGGAACTAGAAAAGACCCAGTACTTC. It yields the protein CASSVELEKTQYF.

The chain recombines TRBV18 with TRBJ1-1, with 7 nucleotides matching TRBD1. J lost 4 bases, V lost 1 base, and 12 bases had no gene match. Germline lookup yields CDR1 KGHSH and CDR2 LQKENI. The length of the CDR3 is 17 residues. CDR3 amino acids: CASSPQTGTVDGTEAFF. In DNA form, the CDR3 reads TGTGCCAGCTCACCACAAACCGGGACAGTGGATGGCACTGAAGCTTTCTTT.

The DNA of the CDR3 is TGTGCCAGTAGTCTTTGGGACAGGGCAAACCAGCCCCAGCATTTT. Amino acid sequence: CASSLWDRANQPQHF. The chain joins TRBV19 to TRBJ1-5; 9 nucleotides line up with TRBD1. The V and J ends lost 5 bases and 7 bases, in that order; junction bases with no gene match: 9. The germline V gene encodes CDR1 LNHDA and CDR2 SQIVND (reference sequence). The CDR3 loop spans 15 amino acids. Full variable domain (rest looked up from reference TRBV19 and TRBJ1-5): DGGITQSPKYLFRKEGQNVTLSCEQNLNHDAMYWYRQDPGQGLRLIYYSQIVNDFQKGDIAEGYSVSREKKESFPLTVTSAQKNPTAFYLCASSLWDRANQPQHFGDGTRLSIL.

CDR3: CASSLVGQGANEQFF. CDR3 sequence (DNA): TGTGCCAGCAGCTTAGTGGGTCAGGGGGCCAATGAGCAGTTCTTC. The J gene is TRBJ2-1, the V gene TRBV11-3; 8 bases align to TRBD1. Germline values: CDR1 SGHNT, CDR2 YENEEA. CDR3 length equals 15 residues. J was trimmed by 6 bases and V by 1 base; bases with no gene match: 5.

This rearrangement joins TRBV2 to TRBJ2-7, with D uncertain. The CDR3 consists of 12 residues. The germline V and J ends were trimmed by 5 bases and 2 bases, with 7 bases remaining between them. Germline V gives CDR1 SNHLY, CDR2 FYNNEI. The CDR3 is CASSHKTYEQYF. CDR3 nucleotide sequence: TGTGCCAGCAGTCACAAAACCTACGAGCAGTACTTC.

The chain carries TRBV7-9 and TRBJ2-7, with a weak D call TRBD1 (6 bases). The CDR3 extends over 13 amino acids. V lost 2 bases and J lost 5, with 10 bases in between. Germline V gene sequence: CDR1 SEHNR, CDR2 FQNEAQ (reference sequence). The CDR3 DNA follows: TGTGCCAGCAGCTTACCAGGGGATAACGAGCAGTACTTC. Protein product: CASSLPGDNEQYF.

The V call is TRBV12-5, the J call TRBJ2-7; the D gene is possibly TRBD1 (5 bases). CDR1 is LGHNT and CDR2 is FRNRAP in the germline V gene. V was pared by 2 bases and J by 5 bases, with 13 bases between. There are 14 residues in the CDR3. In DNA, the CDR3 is TGTGCTAGTGGTTTGCGTGGCAGGGAACACGAGCAGTACTTC. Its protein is CASGLRGREHEQYF.

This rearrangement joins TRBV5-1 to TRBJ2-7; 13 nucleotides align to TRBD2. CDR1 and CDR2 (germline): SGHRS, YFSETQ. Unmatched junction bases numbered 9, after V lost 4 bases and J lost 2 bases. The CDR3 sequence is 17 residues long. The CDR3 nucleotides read TGCGCCAGCAGCGTCCCGGGACTAGCGGGAACAACCTACGAGCAGTACTTC. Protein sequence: CASSVPGLAGTTYEQYF.

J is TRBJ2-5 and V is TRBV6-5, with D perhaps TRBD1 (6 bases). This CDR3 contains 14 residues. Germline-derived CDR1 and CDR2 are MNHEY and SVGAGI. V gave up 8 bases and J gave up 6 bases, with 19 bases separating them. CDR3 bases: TGTGCCAGCCGGGGACACAGGGCCGGCCAGACCCAGTACTTC. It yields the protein CASRGHRAGQTQYF.

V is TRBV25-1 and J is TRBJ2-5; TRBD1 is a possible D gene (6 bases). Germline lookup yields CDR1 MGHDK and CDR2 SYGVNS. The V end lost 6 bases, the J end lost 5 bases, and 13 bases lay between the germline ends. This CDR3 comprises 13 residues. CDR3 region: CASRLGAEETQYF. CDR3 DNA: TGTGCCAGCAGGCTGGGGGCTGAGGAGACCCAGTACTTC.

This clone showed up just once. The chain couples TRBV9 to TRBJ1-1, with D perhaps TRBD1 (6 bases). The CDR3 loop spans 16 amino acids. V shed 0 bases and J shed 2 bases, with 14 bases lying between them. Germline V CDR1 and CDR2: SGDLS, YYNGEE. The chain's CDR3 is CASSVVDRAKNTEAFF. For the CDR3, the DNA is TGTGCCAGCAGCGTAGTGGACAGAGCAAAAAACACTGAAGCTTTCTTT. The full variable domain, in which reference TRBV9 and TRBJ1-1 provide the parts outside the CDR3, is DSGVTQTPKHLITATGQRVTLRCSPRSGDLSVYWYQQSLDQGLQFLIQYYNGEERAKGNILERFSAQQFPDLHSELNLSSLELGDSALYFCASSVVDRAKNTEAFFGQGTRLTVV.